This is a list of T cell receptor beta chains from one sample in a study of chemoradiotherapy in HPV16-positive cancers. Assay used: immunoSEQ multiplex PCR; TCRdb lists only in-frame clones, some missing. The sample lists under 3,500 clones; 90% were seen once. The sample here was tumor tissue, taken from a patient who underwent chemoradiotherapy. The source is a human donor with HPV-associated anogenital cancer. Each CDR3 is given with its conserved first and last residue. D genes are given only for firm matches. Where a row states a size, it is once, few, many or the class of an expanded clone; other rows omit it.

v_call,d_call,clone_size,cdr3_length,j_call,cdr3_nt,cdr3_aa
TRBV13,.,.,15,TRBJ2-5,TGTGCCAGCAGCTTAGGGCAGGGGTACCAAGAGACCCAGTACTTC,CASSLGQGYQETQYF
TRBV4-3,TRBD1,.,15,TRBJ2-7,TGCGCCAGCAGCCAAGGCCTTGGACAGGGCTACGAGCAGTACTTC,CASSQGLGQGYEQYF
TRBV7-9,.,.,14,TRBJ2-5,TGTGCCAGCAGCCCCAGGACTGGACAAGAGACCCAGTACTTC,CASSPRTGQETQYF
TRBV19,.,few,14,TRBJ2-6,TGTGCCAGTAGTGTGGGCTTTGGGGCCAACGTCCTGACTTTC,CASSVGFGANVLTF
TRBV14,.,.,14,TRBJ2-7,TGTGCCAGCAGCCAAGCCCCCACAGGAGGAGAGCAGTACTTC,CASSQAPTGGEQYF
TRBV7-9,TRBD1,.,15,TRBJ2-5,TGTGCCAGCAGCACCCGACAGGGGAGAGCAGAGACCCAGTACTTC,CASSTRQGRAETQYF
TRBV18,TRBD1,.,17,TRBJ1-1,TGTGCCAGCTCATCGGCCAGACAGGGTAAAGGAGTGGCTGAAGCTTTCTTT,CASSSARQGKGVAEAFF
TRBV6-1,.,.,15,TRBJ1-2,TGTGCCAGCAGTGAAGTTTCGAGGGCCCTCTATGGCTACACCTTC,CASSEVSRALYGYTF
TRBV11-3,.,.,15,TRBJ2-6,TGTGCCAGCAGCTTAGGGGGCTCTGGGGCCAACGTCCTGACTTTC,CASSLGGSGANVLTF
TRBV19,.,.,14,TRBJ2-3,TGTGCCAGTATGATGAGGGGCGGCACAGATACGCAGTATTTT,CASMMRGGTDTQYF
TRBV25-1,.,.,15,TRBJ1-6,TGTGCCAGCAGTGCCACAGTCTCCTATAATTCACCCCTCCACTTT,CASSATVSYNSPLHF
TRBV2,.,.,13,TRBJ2-3,TGTGCCAGCACCCCACTAGACCCAGATACGCAGTATTTT,CASTPLDPDTQYF
TRBV6-1,.,.,14,TRBJ2-3,TGTGCCACCGGGACGACAATAACGATAGATACGCAGTATTTT,CATGTTITIDTQYF
TRBV30,TRBD1,.,15,TRBJ1-3,TGTGCCTGGAGCCGAACAGGGGTGTCTGGAAACACCATATATTTT,CAWSRTGVSGNTIYF
TRBV12-5,TRBD1,few,15,TRBJ2-7,TGTGCTAGTGATCCCACCGGGACAGGGTCTTCCGAGCAGTACTTC,CASDPTGTGSSEQYF
TRBV7-2,TRBD1,.,15,TRBJ1-2,TGTGCCAGCAGCTCGTGGACAGGGCATAACTATGGCTACACCTTC,CASSSWTGHNYGYTF
TRBV15,.,.,12,TRBJ2-7,TGTGCCACCAGCAGACACGGTGACGAGCAGTACTTC,CATSRHGDEQYF
TRBV11-3,TRBD2,.,15,TRBJ2-1,TGTGCCAGCAGCTTAAGAGCGGGGAGCTACAATGAGCAGTTCTTC,CASSLRAGSYNEQFF